This T cell receptor beta chain was obtained from a study of T cells in Graves' hyperthyroidism and ophthalmopathy. Study in general: Pretreatment peripheral blood was obtained at initial diagnosis. Study-level points and caveats: Most thyroid clonotypes expanded above 0.001 appeared in blood too.

From RNA transcripts, TCR beta CDR3 regions were amplified. In the first-round RT-PCR of the TCR CDR3, the HTBI primer set was used. TCRdb ran MiXCR on the multiplex PCR reads and lists one entry per CDR3 protein. The profile shows about 350,000 distinct CDR3 sequences, about 17% of them singletons. As concerns this clonotype: What it binds is unknown.

V gave up 6 bases and J gave up 4 bases; unmatched junction bases: 7. The CDR3 runs to 13 residues. Germline CDR1 reads SQVTM; CDR2 reads ANQGSEA. The diagnoses drew upon clinical symptoms, serum thyroxine and TRAb, thyroid ultrasound and orbital computed tomography. PBMCs were derived from roughly 9.6 ml fresh peripheral blood. The origin of this receptor is a woman aged 25 to 39 with Graves' hyperthyroidism that later progressed to Graves' ophthalmopathy. Sequencing was performed on blood. V is TRBV29-1 and J is TRBJ2-3; 7 bases line up with TRBD1. CDR3 amino acids: CSVIRDRADTQYF. CDR3 bases: TGCAGCGTCATCCGCGACAGGGCAGATACGCAGTATTTT.